This TCR beta chain was sequenced during a study of CXCR3-negative and CXCR3-positive naive CD8 T cells. Study outcomes and limitations: After cryopreservation, expression of CXCR3 was partially reduced, and most assays were run with fresh PBMCs. CXCR3-positive naive cells carried more hydrophobic TRB CDR3s than CXCR3-negative naive cells did. Naive subsets had comparable surface CD5, so TRB CDR3 properties gauged TCR strength.

Per CD8+ T cell subset, triplicate sorts of 300,000 cells each were done. The TRB cDNA libraries were prepared by 5' RACE with UMI labels. TCRdb derives one entry per CDR3 protein from the 5' RACE reads, leaving out DNA. This sample lists 150,000 or so distinct CDR3 sequences; its ten largest clones have just under 0.5%. This CDR3 spans 15 amino acids. The germline V gene has CDR1 SGHRS and CDR2 YFSETQ. For this clonotype: What it recognizes is unknown.

The gene calls are TRBV5-1 and TRBJ2-7; checking the TCRdb D call of TRBD1 is not possible without DNA. The receptor was derived from a human donor in good health. Some clones in this sample may be carry-over from other donors' samples. Source material: naive CXCR3+ CD8+ T cells from blood. Subset: CD45RO-CCR7+CD27+CD95- naive CD8+ T cells expressing CXCR3 (TNR3+). The CDR3 sequence is CASSLEGTGTYEQYF. Based on the CDR3 plus reference TRBV5-1 and TRBJ2-7, the full variable domain is KAGVTQTPRYLIKTRGQQVTLSCSPISGHRSVSWYQQTPGQGLQFLFEYFSETQRNKGNFPGRFSGRQFSNSRSEMNVSTLELGDSALYLCASSLEGTGTYEQYFGPGTRLTVT.